This section outlines one T cell receptor beta chain sequence together with its context. The antigen remains unidentified. Here immunoSEQ multiplex PCR was the method, and the copy in TCRdb shows in-frame clones only, minus some. The sample consists of about 400,000 clones, 80% to 90% of them appearing once. Trimming pared 0 bases from V and 6 bases from J, leaving 12 bases between. The germline gives CDR1 KGHSH, CDR2 LQKENI. There are 15 residues in the CDR3. Noted treatment: about 20 received Ad26.COV2.S at low or high dose, single or two shots; roughly five received placebo; per-sample allocation not given. Sample collection was performed on day 63 after the first vaccine or placebo injection. The sample came from a Boston adult aged 18-55 years. This sample was taken from a study of Ad26.COV2.S vaccination and SARS-CoV-2 variants. Study-level background: It was the COV1001 Ad26.COV2.S trial arm that included the donor. Once, or twice with 56 days between doses, Ad26.COV2.S was given intramuscularly.

Study-wide findings and caveats: Using TCR breadth and depth analyses may have led to underestimated total T cell responses.

V gene TRBV18 combines with J gene TRBJ2-1, with a tentative D call TRBD2 (6 bases). This material consisted of peripheral blood, taken in a trial of Ad26.COV2.S vaccine versus placebo. The sequence came from a person between 18 and 65 years old who received the Ad26.COV2.S COVID-19 vaccine or a placebo. CDR3 protein: CASSPPAPGGNEQFF. In DNA, the CDR3 is TGTGCCAGCTCACCACCGGCGCCCGGGGGCAATGAGCAGTTCTTC.